Listed here are 7 T cell receptor beta chains from one sample, sequenced in a study of cytomegalovirus exposure and HLA in healthy donors. PCR used 60 Vbeta primers and 13 Jbeta primers. Sequencing was performed with immunoSEQ multiplex PCR; in TCRdb, only in-frame clones are kept and a portion is missing. The table includes 90,000 to 140,000 clones, 10% to 15% detected once. The source material was PBMCs. These receptors were collected from a man between 35 and 55 years old in good health and CMV-seropositive.

This clone was found a few times. This rearrangement joins TRBV6-6 to TRBJ2-3; D might be TRBD2 (6 bases). V was clipped by 0 bases and J by 0 bases, with 10 bases between them. Germline-derived CDR1 and CDR2 are MNHNY and SVGAGI (reference sequence). The CDR3 extends over 16 amino acids. The chain's CDR3 is CASSYSTAGSTDTQYF. CDR3 in DNA: TGTGCCAGCAGTTACTCGACCGCGGGGAGCACAGATACGCAGTATTTT.

V is TRBV6-5 and J is TRBJ2-7, with 7 bases identical to TRBD2. With V trimmed by 8 bases and J by 5 bases, 6 bases remained unmatched. The CDR3 is 12 amino acids. Germline V gene sequence: CDR1 MNHEY, CDR2 SVGAGI. The CDR3 DNA reads as TGTGCCAGCTGGGGGGGGGATGACGAGCAGTACTTC. Translation gives CASWGGDDEQYF.

The chain couples TRBV10-3 to TRBJ2-5, with D tentatively TRBD2 (5 bases). Germline assignment: CDR1 ENHRY and CDR2 SYGVKD. This CDR3 is built from 14 residues. Trimming cost V 0 bases and J 2 bases, with 7 bases left between them. The CDR3 DNA follows: TGTGCCATCAGTGAGTCAGCGGTTCAAGAGACCCAGTACTTC. Encoded protein: CAISESAVQETQYF.

The chain links TRBV19 to TRBJ1-2; weak D call: TRBD1 (6 bases). Germline CDR1 is LNHDA and CDR2 is SQIVND (reference sequence). The CDR3 has 14 amino acids. V lost 6 bases, J lost 0 bases, and 11 bases lay in between. This CDR3 reads CASRSDRTNYGYTF. As DNA, the CDR3 is TGTGCCAGTAGAAGTGACAGGACTAACTATGGCTACACCTTC.

This clone was picked up a small number of times. The rearrangement uses TRBV15 and TRBJ2-7; maybe TRBD2 (6 bases). Deletions cut 0 bases from V and 6 bases from J, with 15 bases between. The germline V gene has CDR1 LNHNV and CDR2 YYDKDF (reference sequence). The CDR3 runs to 15 residues. CDR3 amino acids: CATSRDLTDYGEQYF. The CDR3 DNA reads as TGTGCCACCAGCAGAGATCTTACGGACTACGGCGAGCAGTACTTC.

This clone showed up just a few times. The chain employs TRBV15 and TRBJ1-2; a weak D match, TRBD1 (5 bases). Germline loops: CDR1 LNHNV, CDR2 YYDKDF (reference sequence). With 5 bases removed from V and 1 base from J, the gap between germline ends came to 23 bases. The CDR3 runs to 18 residues. CDR3 residues: CATSGGYGGTTLNYGYTF. The CDR3, as DNA: TGTGCCACCAGCGGGGGGTACGGGGGGACGACACTTAACTATGGCTACACCTTC.

The genes are TRBV19 and TRBJ1-5, with D possibly matching TRBD1 (6 bases). This CDR3 is built from 14 residues. V was trimmed by 6 bases and J by 6 bases, leaving 15 bases between them. Germline V CDR1 and CDR2: LNHDA, SQIVND (reference sequence). CDR3 DNA: TGTGCCAGTAGCATAACAGGGTTGAGTCAGCCCCAGCATTTT. It specifies CASSITGLSQPQHF.